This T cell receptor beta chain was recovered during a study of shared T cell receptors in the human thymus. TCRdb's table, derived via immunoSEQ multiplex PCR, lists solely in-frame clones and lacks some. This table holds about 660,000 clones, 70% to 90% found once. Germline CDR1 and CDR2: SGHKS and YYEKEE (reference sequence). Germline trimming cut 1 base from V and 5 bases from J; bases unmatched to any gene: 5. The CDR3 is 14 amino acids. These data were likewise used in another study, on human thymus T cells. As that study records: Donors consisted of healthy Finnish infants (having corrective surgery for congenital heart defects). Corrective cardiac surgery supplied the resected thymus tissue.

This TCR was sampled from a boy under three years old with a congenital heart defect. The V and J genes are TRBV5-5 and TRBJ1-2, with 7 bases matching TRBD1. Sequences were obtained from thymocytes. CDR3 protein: CASSLTGVLYGYTF. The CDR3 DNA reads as TGTGCCAGCAGCTTGACAGGGGTCCTATATGGCTACACCTTC. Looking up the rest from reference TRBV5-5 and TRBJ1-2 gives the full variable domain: DAGVTQSPTHLIKTRGQQVTLRCSPISGHKSVSWYQQVLGQGPQFIFQYYEKEERGRGNFPDRFSARQFPNYSSELNVNALLLGDSALYLCASSLTGVLYGYTFGSGTRLTVV.